This TCR beta chain was identified in a study of vaccination and CD4 T cells after COVID-19. As regards this clonotype: As yet, its antigen is unknown.

Regarding treatment: approximately 11-day PBMC culture with coronavirus spike peptide pools or control peptides (ViraFEST assay). According to the study, CD4+ T cells from the unexposed donor were gathered ahead of the COVID-19 pandemic (2011-2018). The Oncomine TCR Beta short-read assay sequenced DNA from cultured CD4+ T cells. One entry per CDR3 protein results from TCRdb running MiXCR on the PCR reads. The table includes about 9,400 distinct CDR3 sequences, about half detected once. Material: CD4+ T cells from blood, cultured in vitro. The sequence derives from a human donor in good health.

CDR3 sequence reads: CASRPGRNYGYTF. In nucleotides, the CDR3 is TGTGCCAGCAGGCCCGGGAGGAACTATGGCTACACCTTC. The rearrangement joins TRBV12-3 or TRBV12-4 to TRBJ1-2; unclear D gene. V gave up 6 bases and J gave up 2 bases, with 10 bases separating them. The CDR3 has 13 amino acids.